The next 29 T cell receptor beta chains were all read from a single sample in a study of brain metastases from non-small cell lung cancer. Sequencing used immunoSEQ multiplex PCR; TCRdb keeps in-frame clones, though not all of them. The sample holds 14,000 to 15,000 clones, about four fifths seen once. Sequenced input: primary lung tumor tissue. These receptors all come from a donor aged 40 or over with non-small cell lung cancer.

This chain connects TRBV7-3 to TRBJ1-1; the D gene is possibly TRBD1 (5 bases). V shed 7 bases and J shed 4 bases, with 13 bases lying between them. The CDR3 is 13 amino acids. The germline gives CDR1 SGHTA, CDR2 FQGTGA. CDR3 protein: CASTGGAVTEAFF. CDR3 DNA sequence: TGTGCCAGCACCGGCGGGGCAGTCACTGAAGCTTTCTTT.

The gene calls are TRBV19 and TRBJ1-1; tentative D call: TRBD1 (6 bases). Trimming left V 7 bases short and J 3 bases short, with 21 bases between. The length of the CDR3 is 16 residues. The V gene's germline CDR1 is LNHDA and CDR2 SQIVND (reference sequence). The CDR3 region is CASTEGLGASDTEAFF. The CDR3 region has the DNA TGTGCCAGTACCGAGGGGTTGGGGGCGTCGGACACTGAAGCTTTCTTT.

In regard to this clone: The same CDR3 also results from other DNA sequences found in this sample. The V gene is TRBV19, the J gene TRBJ2-5, with D tentatively TRBD2 (5 bases). CDR3 length: 12 residues. Trimming cost V 1 base and J 5 bases, with 5 bases left between them. CDR1 is LNHDA and CDR2 is SQIVND in the germline V gene (reference sequence). The CDR3 coding sequence is TGTGCCAGTAGTATAGCGGGGGAGACCCAGTACTTC. Its translation is CASSIAGETQYF.

The chain uses TRBV7-2 and TRBJ2-2; D not certain. Trimming took 6 bases from V and 2 from J, leaving 10 bases between them. The CDR3 is made up of 14 amino acids. The germline V gene encodes CDR1 SGHTA and CDR2 FQGNSA. The CDR3 sequence is CASSQGINTGELFF. The CDR3 DNA reads as TGTGCCAGCAGTCAAGGGATCAACACCGGGGAGCTGTTTTTT. Full variable domain (missing parts from reference TRBV7-2 and TRBJ2-2): GAGVSQSPSNKVTEKGKDVELRCDPISGHTALYWYRQSLGQGLEFLIYFQGNSAPDKSGLPSDRFSAERTGGSVSTLTIQRTQQEDSAVYLCASSQGINTGELFFGEGSRLTVL.

The CDR3 coding sequence is TGTGCCAGCAGCCAGGGGAGTGGCTACACCTTC. Protein: CASSQGSGYTF. The chain employs TRBV3-1 (or the pseudogene TRBV3-2) and TRBJ1-2; D unclear. V gave up 3 bases and J gave up 7 bases, with 6 bases separating them. This CDR3 is built from 11 residues. In germline, CDR1 is LGHDT, CDR2 YNNKEL (reference sequence).

The chain recombines TRBV29-1 with TRBJ1-1; a possible D gene is TRBD1 (5 bases). CDR3 length: 15 amino acids. The V gene lost 6 bases and the J gene lost 1 base, with 18 bases spanning the gap. In germline, CDR1 is SQVTM, CDR2 ANQGSEA. The CDR3 bases are TGCAGCGTCACAGCCCGGGGGAGTAAGAACACTGAAGCTTTCTTT. Encoded protein: CSVTARGSKNTEAFF.

This clone came up a few times. Different DNA sequences within this sample yield the same CDR3. The rearrangement joins TRBV25-1 to TRBJ1-5; TRBD1 might be the D (5 bases). CDR1 and CDR2 (germline): MGHDK, SYGVNS. The CDR3 runs to 13 residues. The V and J ends lost 10 bases and 3 bases respectively, with 13 bases between them. CDR3 amino acids: CATRGEFNQPQHF. The CDR3 coding sequence is TGTGCCACCCGGGGGGAGTTCAATCAGCCCCAGCATTTT.

The CDR3 DNA is TGTGCCACCAGTGATTGGACTAGCGGGGGACGCTCCTACAATGAGCAGTTCTTC. It encodes CATSDWTSGGRSYNEQFF. J is TRBJ2-1 and V is TRBV24-1; 13 nucleotides match TRBD2. The CDR3 spans 18 residues. Germline V gene data show CDR1 as KGHDR and CDR2 as SFDVKD. J was trimmed by 0 bases and V by 2 bases; bases with no gene match: 3.

The chain couples TRBV4-2 to TRBJ2-2; TRBD2 matches 12 bases. With V trimmed by 0 bases and J by 3 bases, 5 bases remained unmatched. The germline CDR1 and CDR2 sequences are LGHNA and YNFKEQ. The CDR3 spans 18 residues. CDR3 in amino acids: CASSQDLAGGPDTGELFF. The CDR3 DNA reads as TGTGCCAGCAGCCAAGATCTAGCGGGGGGGCCGGACACCGGGGAGCTGTTTTTT.

The V and J genes are TRBV6-2 or TRBV6-3 and TRBJ2-7; either TRBD1 or TRBD2 may supply D (7 bases each). V lost 0 bases, J lost 3 bases, and 12 bases lay in between. The CDR3 is 15 residues long. CDR1 MNHEY and CDR2 SVGEGT come from the germline V gene. In DNA, the CDR3 is TGTGCCAGCAGTTACTCCTCCAGGGGGGGCTACGAGCAGTACTTC. This encodes CASSYSSRGGYEQYF.

The CDR3 DNA sequence: TGTGCCAGCAACCCCAATTACAGCACAGATACGCAGTATTTT. Encoded protein: CASNPNYSTDTQYF. The gene calls are TRBV6-2 or TRBV6-3 and TRBJ2-3; no reliable D call. CDR1 is MNHEY and CDR2 is SVGEGT in the germline V gene. V lost 7 bases and J lost 0, with 11 bases in between. The CDR3 runs 14 residues.

This clone has only a few counts. Other DNA sequences of this sample code for an identical CDR3. The chain uses TRBV20-1 and TRBJ2-7; D assignment may be TRBD1 or TRBD2 (6 bases each). The CDR3 has 11 amino acids. Trimming took 6 bases from V and 7 from J, leaving 13 bases between them. Germline CDR1 DFQATT, CDR2 SNEGSKA (reference sequence). CDR3 in amino acids: CSAGRGREQYF. The CDR3 nucleotides read TGCAGTGCGGGTAGGGGGAGGGAGCAGTACTTC.

The chain is built from TRBV19 and TRBJ2-2; TRBD1 aligns across 9 bases. The CDR3 is made up of 15 amino acids. V trimming: 8 bases; J trimming: 4 bases; junction bases outside the gene matches: 8. Germline V gene lookup returns CDR1 LNHDA and CDR2 SQIVND (reference sequence). As DNA, the CDR3 is TGTGCCAGTCGAACAGGGGGCGGCGGCACCGGGGAGCTGTTTTTT. Its protein product is CASRTGGGGTGELFF.

V and J are TRBV30 and TRBJ1-1; TRBD1 aligns across 12 bases. J lost 4 bases, V lost 2 bases, and 5 bases had no gene match. CDR3 size: 15 residues. Germline V gives CDR1 GTSNPN, CDR2 SVGIG (reference sequence). CDR3 DNA sequence: TGTGCCTGGAGTCAGGGACAGGGGGCGAGCACTGAAGCTTTCTTT. Protein sequence: CAWSQGQGASTEAFF.

The rearrangement uses TRBV5-1 and TRBJ1-3, with unresolved D. V lost 3 bases, J lost 0 bases, and 13 bases lay in between. The CDR3 contains 16 residues. Germline V gives CDR1 SGHRS, CDR2 YFSETQ. The CDR3 loop reads CASSYQTVSSGNTIYF. The CDR3, as DNA: TGCGCCAGCAGCTACCAGACGGTGAGCTCTGGAAACACCATATATTTT.

The V and J genes are TRBV4-1 and TRBJ1-1, with a possible D match to TRBD1 (6 bases). The CDR3 contains 17 residues. Germline-derived CDR1 and CDR2 are MGHRA and YSYEKL. Trimming left V 0 bases short and J 0 bases short, with 14 bases between. CDR3: CASSQDWGLRVNTEAFF. In DNA, the CDR3 is TGCGCCAGCAGCCAAGATTGGGGGCTGAGGGTGAACACTGAAGCTTTCTTT.

The chain uses TRBV3-1 (or the pseudogene TRBV3-2) and TRBJ1-2; tentatively, D is TRBD1 (5 bases). Germline assignment: CDR1 LGHDT and CDR2 YNNKEL (reference sequence). V lost 0 bases to trimming and J lost 5 bases, with 19 bases between them. This CDR3 contains 17 residues. Here the CDR3 DNA reads TGTGCCAGCAGCCAAGAGATAACAGGCCTTGACCTATATGGCTACACCTTC. Amino acids: CASSQEITGLDLYGYTF.

The chain carries TRBV3-1 (or the pseudogene TRBV3-2) and TRBJ1-6; D is perhaps TRBD1 (5 bases). Germline V gene data show CDR1 as LGHDT and CDR2 as YNNKEL (reference sequence). V lost 1 base and J 10 bases, leaving 8 bases between the germline ends. The CDR3 extends over 13 amino acids. CDR3 sequence reads: CASSQGGGSPLHF. The CDR3, as DNA: TGTGCCAGCAGCCAAGGGGGGGGATCACCCCTCCACTTT.

V is TRBV6-1 and J is TRBJ1-1, with 7 bases matching TRBD1. There are 14 residues in the CDR3. Per the germline V gene, CDR1 is MNHNS and CDR2 is SASEGT. Losses at the gene ends were 3 bases for V and 1 base for J; bases not matched to a gene: 2. The CDR3 is CASSDRGKNTEAFF. As DNA, the CDR3 is TGTGCCAGCAGTGACAGGGGGAAGAACACTGAAGCTTTCTTT.

The chain recombines TRBV5-4 with TRBJ2-3; TRBD2 matches at 11 bases. Germline-derived CDR1 and CDR2 are SGHNT and YYREEE (reference sequence). The CDR3 sequence is 16 residues long. Trimming removed 3 bases from V and 0 bases from J; junction bases left unmatched: 3. The CDR3: CASSSRLAGSTDTQYF. The CDR3 bases are TGTGCCAGCAGCTCTCGACTAGCGGGAAGCACAGATACGCAGTATTTT.

J is TRBJ2-7 and V is TRBV4-3; tentative D call: TRBD2 (5 bases). This CDR3 has 15 residues. Looked up from germline, CDR1 is LGHNA and CDR2 is YSLEER. The germline V and J ends were trimmed by 3 bases and 8 bases, with 20 bases remaining between them. The CDR3 spells CASSQLALSTHKQYF. The CDR3 nucleotides read TGCGCCAGCAGCCAGCTAGCTCTCTCCACCCACAAGCAGTACTTC.

This chain connects TRBV19 to TRBJ2-6; D call uncertain. Germline V gives CDR1 LNHDA, CDR2 SQIVND (reference sequence). V was pared by 9 bases and J by 4 bases, with 10 bases between. CDR3 length: 13 residues. CDR3 DNA sequence: TGTGCCAGCTGTACGACAGGGGCCAACGTCCTGACTTTC. The encoded protein is CASCTTGANVLTF.

The count of this clone is one. J is TRBJ1-1 and V is TRBV5-1; maybe TRBD1 (6 bases). The V and J ends lost 4 bases and 3 bases respectively, with 16 bases between them. In germline, CDR1 is SGHRS, CDR2 YFSETQ. This CDR3 contains 15 residues. The CDR3: CASSPNGGRDTEAFF. The CDR3 nucleotides are TGCGCCAGCAGCCCTAATGGGGGGCGGGACACTGAAGCTTTCTTT.

The chain uses TRBV5-1 and TRBJ2-1; 7 nucleotides line up with TRBD2. The J segment lost 4 bases and the V segment lost 4 bases, leaving 11 bases of the junction unmatched. In germline, CDR1 is SGHRS, CDR2 YFSETQ. CDR3 length equals 16 residues. CDR3 nucleotides: TGCGCCAGCAGCGGACGAGCGGGGACCCTTTACAATGAGCAGTTCTTC. It codes for CASSGRAGTLYNEQFF.

V gene TRBV13 combines with J gene TRBJ2-7; TRBD1 might be the D (6 bases). The CDR3 covers 12 residues. Germline-derived CDR1 and CDR2 are PRHDT and FYEKMQ (reference sequence). V shed 5 bases and J shed 6 bases, with 11 bases lying between them. CDR3 sequence reads: CASSAQGSEQYF. The CDR3 nucleotides are TGTGCCAGCAGCGCTCAGGGGTCCGAGCAGTACTTC.

The CDR3 DNA is TGTGCCTCTCAAAGGGGCTCGGGGGAGGGCTACACCTTC. As protein: CASQRGSGEGYTF. The rearrangement joins TRBV12-3 or TRBV12-4 to TRBJ1-2; tentative D call: TRBD1 (5 bases). The CDR3 length is 13 residues. Between the trimmed V and J ends, which lost 11 bases and 8 bases, there was a span of 21 bases.

Here the CDR3 DNA reads TGCAGCGTTGGATCCACCGGGGCCAACGTCCTGACTTTC. Protein sequence: CSVGSTGANVLTF. The V and J genes are TRBV29-1 and TRBJ2-6; unclear D gene. The CDR3 is 13 residues long. V gave up 4 bases and J gave up 4 bases, with 8 bases separating them. The germline gives CDR1 SQVTM, CDR2 ANQGSEA.

This chain uses TRBV5-5 with TRBJ2-2; perhaps TRBD1 as D (5 bases). V gave up 4 bases and J gave up 1 base, with 14 bases separating them. Germline CDR1 is SGHKS and CDR2 is YYEKEE (reference sequence). The CDR3 length is 16 residues. CDR3 bases: TGTGCCAGCAGCCCGTTAACCCAGGGGAACACCGGGGAGCTGTTTTTT. Protein: CASSPLTQGNTGELFF.

The chain couples TRBV9 to TRBJ1-5; 7 bases line up with TRBD1. Germline CDR1 reads SGDLS; CDR2 reads YYNGEE. CDR3 size: 14 residues. J lost 6 bases, V lost 3 bases, and 6 bases had no gene match. Here the CDR3 reads CASSATGDGQPQHF. CDR3 sequence (DNA): TGTGCCAGCAGCGCTACAGGGGACGGTCAGCCCCAGCATTTT.